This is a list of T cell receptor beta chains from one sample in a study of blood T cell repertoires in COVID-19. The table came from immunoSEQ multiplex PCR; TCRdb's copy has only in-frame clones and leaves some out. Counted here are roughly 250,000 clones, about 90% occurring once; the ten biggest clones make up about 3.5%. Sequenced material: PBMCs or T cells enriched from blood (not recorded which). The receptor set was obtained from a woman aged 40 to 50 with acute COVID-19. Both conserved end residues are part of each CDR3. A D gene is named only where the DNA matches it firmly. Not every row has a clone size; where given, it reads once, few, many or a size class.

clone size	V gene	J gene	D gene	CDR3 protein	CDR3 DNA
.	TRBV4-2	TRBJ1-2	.	CASSQDVGGVYGYTF	TGTGCCAGCAGCCAAGATGTCGGGGGTGTCTATGGCTACACCTTC
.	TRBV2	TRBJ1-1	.	CASRYHGTEAFF	TGTGCCAGTAGATACCACGGGACTGAAGCTTTCTTT
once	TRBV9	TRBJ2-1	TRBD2	CASSGTVREFYNEQFF	TGTGCCAGCAGCGGTACTGTGCGGGAGTTCTACAATGAGCAGTTCTTC
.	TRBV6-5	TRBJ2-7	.	CASTRETYEQYF	TGTGCCAGCACCCGGGAAACTTACGAGCAGTACTTC
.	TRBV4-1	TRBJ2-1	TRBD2	CASSAIGATGGPYNEQFF	TGCGCCAGCAGCGCCATCGGAGCGACGGGAGGGCCTTATAATGAGCAGTTCTTC
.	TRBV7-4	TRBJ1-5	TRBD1	CASKGQGEQPQHF	TGTGCCAGCAAAGGACAGGGGGAACAGCCCCAGCATTTT
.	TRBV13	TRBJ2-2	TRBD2	CASSSQAGGNTGELFF	TGTGCCAGCAGCTCACAAGCGGGAGGAAACACCGGGGAGCTGTTTTTT
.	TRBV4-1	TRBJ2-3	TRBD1	CASSASSSDRGSTDTQYF	TGCGCCAGCAGCGCATCCTCCTCGGACAGGGGAAGCACAGATACGCAGTATTTT
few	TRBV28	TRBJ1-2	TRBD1	CASSRDRVYGYTF	TGTGCCAGCAGCCGGGACAGGGTCTATGGCTACACCTTC
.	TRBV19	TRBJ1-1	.	CATRGGGRSTEAFF	TGTGCCACCCGAGGCGGCGGAAGAAGTACTGAAGCTTTCTTT
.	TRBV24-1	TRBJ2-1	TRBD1	CATSDTPGTGTPSSYNEQFF	TGTGCCACCAGTGACACCCCCGGGACAGGGACACCCAGCTCCTACAATGAGCAGTTCTTC
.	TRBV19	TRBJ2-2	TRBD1	CASTYRGVGELFF	TGTGCCAGTACCTACAGGGGTGTCGGGGAGCTGTTTTTT
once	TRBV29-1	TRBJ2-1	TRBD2	CSGILGGRRYFNEQFF	TGCAGCGGTATATTGGGAGGGCGCAGATATTTCAATGAGCAGTTCTTC
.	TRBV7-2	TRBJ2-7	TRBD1	CASSLGGQGREQYF	TGTGCCAGCAGCTTAGGGGGACAGGGTAGGGAGCAGTACTTC
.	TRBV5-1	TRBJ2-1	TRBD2	CASSKTSGSSYNEQFF	TGCGCCAGCAGCAAGACTAGCGGCAGCTCCTACAATGAGCAGTTCTTC
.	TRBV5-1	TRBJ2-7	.	CASSLDNQSYEQYF	TGCGCCAGCAGCCTTGACAACCAATCCTACGAGCAGTACTTC
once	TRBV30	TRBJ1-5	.	CAWSVSEGRVRQPQHF	TGTGCCTGGAGTGTGAGTGAGGGGAGGGTCAGACAGCCCCAGCATTTT
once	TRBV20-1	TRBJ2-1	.	CSAGLGNEQFF	TGCAGTGCTGGGCTTGGGAATGAGCAGTTCTTC
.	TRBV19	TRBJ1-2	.	CASSTRDTLNYGYTF	TGTGCCAGTAGTACACGGGACACTTTAAACTATGGCTACACCTTC
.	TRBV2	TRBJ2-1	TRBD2	CASSEWGTREYNEQFF	TGTGCCAGCAGTGAATGGGGGACTAGGGAATACAATGAGCAGTTCTTC
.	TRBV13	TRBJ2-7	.	CASSRSGVTYEQYF	TGTGCCAGCAGCAGGTCAGGGGTTACCTACGAGCAGTACTTC
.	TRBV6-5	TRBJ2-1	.	CASRPQGNEQFF	TGTGCCAGCAGGCCTCAGGGAAATGAGCAGTTCTTC
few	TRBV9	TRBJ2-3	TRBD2	CASSEGTSGEWDTQYF	TGTGCCAGCTCCGAAGGGACTAGCGGGGAGTGGGATACGCAGTATTTT
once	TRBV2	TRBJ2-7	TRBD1	CASRQGAYEQYF	TGTGCCAGCAGGCAGGGGGCTTACGAGCAGTACTTC
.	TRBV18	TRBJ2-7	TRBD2	CASSPREGEQYF	TGTGCCAGCTCACCAAGGGAGGGCGAGCAGTACTTC
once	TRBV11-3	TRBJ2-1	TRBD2	CASSLDLASGIEQFF	TGTGCCAGCAGCTTAGATCTAGCTAGCGGGATTGAGCAGTTCTTC
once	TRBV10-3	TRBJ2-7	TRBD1	CATRRPDRAGEQYF	TGTGCCACCCGGCGCCCGGACAGGGCTGGTGAGCAGTACTTC
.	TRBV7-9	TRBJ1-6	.	CASSLADLYNSPLHF	TGTGCCAGCAGCTTAGCGGACTTATATAATTCACCCCTCCACTTT
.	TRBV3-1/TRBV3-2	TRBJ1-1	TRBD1	CASTEKGARTEAFF	TGTGCCAGCACCGAAAAGGGGGCGCGGACTGAAGCTTTCTTT